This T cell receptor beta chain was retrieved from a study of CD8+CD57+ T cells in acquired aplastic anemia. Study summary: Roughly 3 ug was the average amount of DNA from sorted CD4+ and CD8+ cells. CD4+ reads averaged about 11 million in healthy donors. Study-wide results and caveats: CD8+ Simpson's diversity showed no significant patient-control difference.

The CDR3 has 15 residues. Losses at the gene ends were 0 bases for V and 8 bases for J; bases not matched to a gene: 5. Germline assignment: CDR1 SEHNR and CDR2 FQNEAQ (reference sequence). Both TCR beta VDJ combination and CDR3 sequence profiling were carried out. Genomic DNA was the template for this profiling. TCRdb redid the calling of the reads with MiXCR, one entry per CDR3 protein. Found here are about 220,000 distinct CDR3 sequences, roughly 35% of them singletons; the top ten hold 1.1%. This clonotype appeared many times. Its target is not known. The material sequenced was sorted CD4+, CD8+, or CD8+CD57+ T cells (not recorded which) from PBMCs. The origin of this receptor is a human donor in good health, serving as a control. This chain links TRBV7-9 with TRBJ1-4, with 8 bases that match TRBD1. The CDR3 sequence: CASSLARTGPEKLFF. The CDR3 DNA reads TGTGCCAGCAGCTTAGCTCGGACAGGGCCCGAAAAACTGTTTTTT. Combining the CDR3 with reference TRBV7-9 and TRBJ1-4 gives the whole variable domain DTGVSQNPRHKITKRGQNVTFRCDPISEHNRLYWYRQTLGQGPEFLTYFQNEAQLEKSRLLSDRFSAERPKGSFSTLEIQRTEQGDSAMYLCASSLARTGPEKLFFGSGTQLSVL.